Each of the 14 T cell receptor beta chains below was sequenced from the same sample in a study of PD-1 blockade in classical Hodgkin lymphoma. Using immunoSEQ multiplex PCR, the repertoire was profiled, and TCRdb retains in-frame clones only, with some absent. There are tens of thousands of clones in the sample; approximately 90% occur only once, and around 5% lies in the top ten. This sample's time point: newly diagnosed, previously untreated cHL patient sample. Sequencing was carried out using peripheral blood mononuclear cells (PBMCs). These receptors were taken from a human donor with classical Hodgkin lymphoma.

This chain joins TRBV7-9 and TRBJ1-1; D not certain. Trimming shortened V by 0 bases and J by 1 base, and 3 bases separated the two germline ends. CDR1 SEHNR and CDR2 FQNEAQ come from the germline V gene (reference sequence). The CDR3 has 13 amino acids. The CDR3 nucleotides are TGTGCCAGCAGCTTAGCCGGGAACACTGAAGCTTTCTTT. This gives the protein CASSLAGNTEAFF.

The chain recombines TRBV5-1 with TRBJ2-1, with 14 bases lining up with TRBD2. This CDR3 has 20 amino acids. Germline trimming cut 4 bases from V and 1 base from J; bases unmatched to any gene: 13. Germline lookup yields CDR1 SGHRS and CDR2 YFSETQ. The CDR3 spells CASSPGTSGRGSGSYNEQFF. The DNA of the CDR3 is TGCGCCAGCAGCCCCGGGACTAGCGGGAGAGGGAGTGGGTCCTACAATGAGCAGTTCTTC.

The V and J genes are TRBV10-2 and TRBJ1-4; 8 bases agree with TRBD1. CDR3 length equals 16 residues. Trimming at V came to 3 bases and at J to 1 base, leaving 4 bases not matched to a gene. Germline values: CDR1 WSHSY, CDR2 SAAADI. CDR3 protein: CASSEQGEGTNEKLFF. The CDR3 coding sequence is TGCGCCAGCAGTGAACAGGGGGAGGGAACTAATGAAAAACTGTTTTTT.

The genes are TRBV7-6 and TRBJ1-3, with D uncertain. This CDR3 is 12 amino acids long. CDR1 and CDR2 from the germline V gene are SGHVS and FNYEAQ. V lost 7 bases and J 4 bases, leaving 8 bases between the germline ends. The CDR3 region has the DNA TGTGCCAGCACCCCGTCGGGAAACACCATATATTTT. It codes for CASTPSGNTIYF.

V and J are TRBV7-6 and TRBJ1-5; no reliable D call. The CDR3 has 15 residues. The germline V gene has CDR1 SGHVS and CDR2 FNYEAQ. Trimming removed 1 base at V and 7 bases at J, with 14 bases between. The CDR3 DNA is TGTGCCAGCAGCTTAGAGGAGGGCAGCGGGCAGCCCCAGCATTTT. Amino acid sequence: CASSLEEGSGQPQHF.

The chain couples TRBV5-1 to TRBJ2-3; possibly TRBD2 for D (6 bases). CDR3 length: 15 residues. Germline V gene lookup returns CDR1 SGHRS and CDR2 YFSETQ. V lost 7 bases and J 6 bases, leaving 21 bases between the germline ends. CDR3 region: CASHLVSGPTDTQYF. The DNA for the CDR3 is TGCGCCAGCCATTTAGTTAGCGGACCTACGGATACGCAGTATTTT. Drawing the rest from reference TRBV5-1 and TRBJ2-3, the complete variable domain is KAGVTQTPRYLIKTRGQQVTLSCSPISGHRSVSWYQQTPGQGLQFLFEYFSETQRNKGNFPGRFSGRQFSNSRSEMNVSTLELGDSALYLCASHLVSGPTDTQYFGPGTRLTVL.

This chain joins TRBV5-1 and TRBJ2-3; weak D call: TRBD1 (6 bases). Germline loops: CDR1 SGHRS, CDR2 YFSETQ. Deletions cut 4 bases from V and 9 bases from J, with 21 bases between. The CDR3 is 15 amino acids. The CDR3 nucleotides read TGCGCCAGCAGCGGAACGGGACACCCATCGGTAACGCAGTATTTT. This gives the protein CASSGTGHPSVTQYF.

The chain carries TRBV9 and TRBJ2-1; no definite D call. Deletions cut 4 bases from V and 5 bases from J, with 19 bases between. This CDR3 comprises 16 residues. Germline V gives CDR1 SGDLS, CDR2 YYNGEE. This CDR3 reads CASSRWMTPANNEQFF. CDR3 coding DNA: TGTGCCAGCAGCAGGTGGATGACTCCGGCCAACAATGAGCAGTTCTTC.

The rearrangement links TRBV5-4 to TRBJ2-2, with D tentatively TRBD2 (7 bases). In germline, CDR1 is SGHNT, CDR2 YYREEE (reference sequence). This CDR3 has 16 amino acids. Trimming removed 4 bases at V and 6 bases at J, with 19 bases between. The CDR3 sequence is CASSQTAGAEAGELFF. The DNA for the CDR3 is TGTGCCAGCAGCCAGACGGCGGGGGCAGAGGCCGGGGAGCTGTTTTTT.

The chain has TRBV11-3 and TRBJ1-3; tentative D call: TRBD1 (5 bases). Trimming cost V 2 bases and J 4 bases, with 6 bases left between them. This CDR3 is 13 amino acids long. The germline V gene encodes CDR1 SGHNT and CDR2 YENEEA. DNA for the CDR3: TGTGCCAGCAGCTTACCAGGGGGAAACACCATATATTTT. This codes for CASSLPGGNTIYF.

The rearrangement uses TRBV5-6 and TRBJ2-1, with D possibly being TRBD2 (5 bases). Germline V gene data show CDR1 as SGHDT and CDR2 as YYEEEE. The V end was cut by 4 bases, the J end by 0 bases, with 11 bases between. The CDR3 is made up of 15 amino acids. The CDR3 region is CASSPGVASYNEQFF. As DNA, the CDR3 is TGTGCCAGCAGCCCCGGGGTAGCCTCCTACAATGAGCAGTTCTTC.

The chain recombines TRBV5-1 with TRBJ2-3; no firm D call. This CDR3 has 14 residues. V gave up 0 bases and J gave up 0 bases, with 5 bases separating them. Germline V gene data show CDR1 as SGHRS and CDR2 as YFSETQ. The chain's CDR3 is CASSLGRSTDTQYF. The CDR3 DNA reads TGCGCCAGCAGCTTGGGCAGGAGCACAGATACGCAGTATTTT.

This chain joins TRBV2 and TRBJ2-2, with 8 nucleotides matching TRBD1. V lost 6 bases and J lost 0; bases outside the gene matches: 0. This CDR3 is 14 amino acids long. Per the germline V gene, CDR1 is SNHLY and CDR2 is FYNNEI. The CDR3 DNA is TGTGCCAGCAGACAGGGGGCGAACACCGGGGAGCTGTTTTTT. It translates to CASRQGANTGELFF. Complete variable domain (other parts from reference TRBV2 and TRBJ2-2): EPEVTQTPSHQVTQMGQEVILRCVPISNHLYFYWYRQILGQKVEFLVSFYNNEISEKSEIFDDQFSVERPDGSNFTLKIRSTKLEDSAMYFCASRQGANTGELFFGEGSRLTVL.

The chain joins TRBV11-3 to TRBJ2-3; 8 bases are shared with TRBD2. The CDR3 consists of 17 residues. The germline gives CDR1 SGHNT, CDR2 YENEEA. V lost 6 bases to trimming and J lost 7 bases; unmatched junction nucleotides: 18. This CDR3 is CASSQIGIGSGNNTQYF. The CDR3 bases are TGTGCCAGCAGTCAGATAGGTATCGGTAGCGGGAACAATACGCAGTATTTT.